These 6 T cell receptor beta chains were sequenced from one sample in a study of shared clonotypes between healthy human individuals. Repertoires were generated with immunoSEQ multiplex PCR, while TCRdb's copy carries only in-frame clones and drops some. The sample lists around 2,000,000 clones, 85% to 95% occurring once. Sequencing used naive CD4+ T cells sorted from blood. Subset here: CD45RA+ positively selected. Receptors originate from a man younger than 35 in good health.

About this clone: Additional DNA sequences in this sample encode the identical CDR3. This sequence joins TRBV7-2 and TRBJ2-3; no clear D. V lost 3 bases, J lost 2 bases, and 6 bases lay in between. Germline CDR1 is SGHTA and CDR2 is FQGNSA. This CDR3 spans 13 amino acids. This CDR3 reads CASSFVTTDTQYF. The CDR3 nucleotides read TGTGCCAGCAGCTTTGTTACCACAGATACGCAGTATTTT.

The chain carries TRBV5-4 and TRBJ1-6, with D possibly TRBD1 on 6 matching bases. Germline V gives CDR1 SGHNT, CDR2 YYREEE (reference sequence). This CDR3 has 15 amino acids. Trimming stripped 4 bases from V and 8 bases from J, with 16 bases between. CDR3 DNA sequence: TGTGCCAGCAGCCTGGACAGCTTACCTGATTCACCCCTCCACTTT. Translated: CASSLDSLPDSPLHF.

Details on this clone: The junction and the germline gene differ at one end; a read error may be behind it. This chain links TRBV30 with TRBJ1-6; 9 bases agree with TRBD1. Germline CDR1 is GTSNPN and CDR2 is SVGIG (reference sequence). This CDR3 is built from 15 residues. CDR3 sequence (DNA): TGTGCCTGGAACCCACAGGGGGCTAGAGTTTCAGCCCTCCACTTT. The encoded protein is CAWNPQGARVSALHF.

The rearrangement uses TRBV10-2 and TRBJ2-6; D unresolved. CDR3 length: 16 amino acids. Trimming cost V 0 bases and J 8 bases, with 14 bases left between them. Per the germline V gene, CDR1 is WSHSY and CDR2 is SAAADI. In DNA, the CDR3 is TGCGCCAGCAGTGAGTCCCCCCAGACTGGTACCAACGTCCTGACTTTC. Translation gives CASSESPQTGTNVLTF.

The chain couples TRBV7-9 to TRBJ2-1; 9 bases are shared with TRBD1. CDR3 size: 15 residues. Per germline, CDR1 SEHNR and CDR2 FQNEAQ (reference sequence). The V and J ends lost 4 bases and 3 bases, in that order; junction bases with no gene match: 4. Here the CDR3 reads CASSSGTGYYNEQFF. CDR3 nucleotide sequence: TGTGCCAGCAGCTCCGGGACAGGGTACTACAATGAGCAGTTCTTC.

To note about this clone: Distinct nucleotide sequences in the sample also encode this CDR3. The chain combines TRBV6-1 with TRBJ2-3; no reliable D call. CDR1 and CDR2 (germline): MNHNS, SASEGT. This CDR3 has 12 residues. V was trimmed by 3 bases and J by 5 bases, leaving 6 bases between them. The CDR3: CASSESGDTQYF. DNA of the CDR3: TGTGCCAGCAGTGAGAGTGGAGATACGCAGTATTTT.